This note documents a single TCR beta chain sequence. The sample comes from a study of blood T cell repertoires in COVID-19. Study at large: Recovered Cohort 3 donors showed two negative PCRs, clearance, or symptom resolution. PBMCs, B-cell-depleted T cells, or T cells provided the cDNA or gDNA that made up the material.

Trimming shortened V by 9 bases and J by 4 bases, and 16 bases separated the two germline ends. The CDR3 totals 13 residues. Germline CDR1 and CDR2: SNHLY and FYNNEI. The table came from immunoSEQ multiplex PCR; TCRdb's copy has only in-frame clones and leaves some out. Among some 220,000 clones listed, 86% were seen once. The TCR originated in a woman aged 45 to 65 in a cohort exposed to, infected with or recovered from COVID-19 (not recorded which). This sequence joins TRBV2 and TRBJ2-7; a weak D match, TRBD1 (6 bases). Sequenced material: PBMCs or T cells enriched from blood (not recorded which). CDR3 sequence: CASNQGRRYEQYF. CDR3 coding DNA: TGTGCCAGTAACCAGGGGAGAAGATACGAGCAGTACTTC.